The next 24 T cell receptor beta chains were all read from a single sample in a study of blood T cell repertoires in COVID-19. TCRdb's table, derived via immunoSEQ multiplex PCR, lists solely in-frame clones and lacks some. In the table there are 110,000 to 150,000 clones, 75% to 90% of which are singletons. The sample comprised peripheral blood. These receptor sequences come from a woman aged 55 to 70 with active COVID-19.

This clone was recorded only once. This chain links TRBV28 with TRBJ2-7; D is undetermined. The CDR3 is made up of 12 amino acids. Germline values: CDR1 MDHEN, CDR2 SYDVKM. V dropped 6 bases and J dropped 3 bases, with 9 bases sitting between them. DNA for the CDR3: TGTGCCAGCAGACTCCCCCACTACGAGCAGTACTTC. Protein sequence: CASRLPHYEQYF.

The chain couples TRBV25-1 to TRBJ1-6, with D tentatively TRBD1 (5 bases). V lost 3 bases and J lost 7, with 13 bases in between. Germline V lookup: CDR1 MGHDK, CDR2 SYGVNS. The CDR3 loop spans 15 amino acids. The CDR3, as DNA: TGTGCCAGCAGTGATATAGGGGATGGCAATTCACCCCTCCACTTT. Its translation is CASSDIGDGNSPLHF.

The rearrangement uses TRBV28 and TRBJ2-7; no definite D call. Germline V gene sequence: CDR1 MDHEN, CDR2 SYDVKM. V was clipped by 3 bases and J by 0 bases, with 21 bases between them. The CDR3 runs to 18 residues. CDR3 residues: CASSFWAKTDSSSYEQYF. In DNA, the CDR3 is TGTGCCAGCAGTTTTTGGGCTAAAACAGATTCTTCCTCCTACGAGCAGTACTTC.

V and J are TRBV29-1 and TRBJ1-6, with D possibly TRBD1 on 6 matching bases. The V end was cut by 6 bases, the J end by 6 bases, with 12 bases between. This CDR3 has 13 residues. Per the germline V gene, CDR1 is SQVTM and CDR2 is ANQGSEA. The CDR3 bases are TGCAGCGTCAGGGGAGACGGTAATTCACCCCTCCACTTT. Its protein is CSVRGDGNSPLHF.

This clone was detected once. The chain combines TRBV3-1 (or the pseudogene TRBV3-2) with TRBJ1-6; 7 nucleotides match TRBD1. The CDR3 has 14 residues. V lost 6 bases, J lost 6 bases, and 5 bases stayed unmatched. Germline assignment: CDR1 LGHDT and CDR2 YNNKEL (reference sequence). CDR3 nucleotides: TGTGCCAGCAGGCAGGGGGATCTTAATTCACCCCTCCACTTT. Protein product: CASRQGDLNSPLHF.

The chain is built from TRBV9 and TRBJ2-3, with D possibly matching TRBD2 (6 bases). This CDR3 contains 17 residues. The V end was cut by 2 bases, the J end by 4 bases, with 20 bases between. Germline V CDR1 and CDR2: SGDLS, YYNGEE. The DNA for the CDR3 is TGTGCCAGCAGCGTGGACCAAGCTAGCGTTCAGGCAGATACGCAGTATTTT. It encodes CASSVDQASVQADTQYF.

This clone was recorded once. Here the CDR3 reads CASSLIQGRAFF. The CDR3 DNA follows: TGTGCCAGCAGCTTGATCCAGGGGAGAGCTTTCTTT. This chain connects TRBV5-8 to TRBJ1-1, with D possibly TRBD1 on 6 matching bases. The V and J ends lost 1 base and 10 bases respectively, with 11 bases between them. Germline V gene lookup returns CDR1 SGHTS and CDR2 YDEGEE. The CDR3 loop spans 12 amino acids.

Note on this clone: The germline gene is not matched at one end of the junction; a read error may be the cause. The gene calls are TRBV2 and TRBJ2-5; maybe TRBD1 (5 bases). Germline V gene data show CDR1 as SNHLY and CDR2 as FYNNEI. The CDR3 has 15 residues. CDR3 in DNA: TGTGCCAGCAGTGAGAAAGGAACAGGCCTTGAGACTCAGTACTTC. This translates into CASSEKGTGLETQYF.

This clone was seen just once. The chain has TRBV6-1 and TRBJ2-4; 9 nucleotides match TRBD2. There are 19 residues in the CDR3. After removal of 2 bases from V and 2 bases from J, the junction contained 13 bases not matched to a gene. In germline, CDR1 is MNHNS, CDR2 SASEGT. CDR3 DNA: TGTGCCAGCAGTGAAAGAGTCGGGACTAGCACTGGATCCAAAAACATTCAGTACTTC. As protein: CASSERVGTSTGSKNIQYF.

The chain combines TRBV29-1 with TRBJ1-1, with unresolved D. V was cut by 5 bases and J by 2 bases, with 12 bases left in between. Germline V gene sequence: CDR1 SQVTM, CDR2 ANQGSEA. CDR3 length: 13 residues. This CDR3 is CSVSPGTNTEAFF. For the CDR3, the DNA is TGCAGCGTTTCTCCGGGAACCAACACTGAAGCTTTCTTT. Full variable domain (rest looked up from reference TRBV29-1 and TRBJ1-1): SAVISQKPSRDICQRGTSLTIQCQVDSQVTMMFWYRQQPGQSLTLIATANQGSEATYESGFVIDKFPISRPNLTFSTLTVSNMSPEDSSIYLCSVSPGTNTEAFFGQGTRLTVV.

CDR3 protein: CASSQDRGNQPQHF. The CDR3 coding sequence is TGCGCCAGCAGCCAAGACAGGGGAAATCAGCCCCAGCATTTT. This chain uses TRBV4-1 with TRBJ1-5; possibly TRBD1 for D (6 bases). V was shortened by 0 bases and J by 4 bases, with 7 bases between the two germline ends. Germline V gives CDR1 MGHRA, CDR2 YSYEKL. The CDR3 contains 14 residues.

CDR3 sequence: CASSQVAGFSAAKNIQYF. The CDR3 nucleotides are TGTGCCAGCAGCCAAGTAGCCGGGTTTTCGGCAGCCAAAAACATTCAGTACTTC. V is TRBV4-2 and J is TRBJ2-4; D gene unclear. V dropped 1 base and J dropped 0 bases, with 16 bases sitting between them. The germline CDR1 and CDR2 sequences are LGHNA and YNFKEQ. The CDR3 extends over 18 amino acids.

The chain carries TRBV5-8 and TRBJ1-1, with D hard to call. The CDR3 has 11 amino acids. Per the germline V gene, CDR1 is SGHTS and CDR2 is YDEGEE. The V end was cut by 2 bases, the J end by 8 bases, with 7 bases between. The CDR3 bases are TGTGCCAGCAGCTTATTATTGGAAGCTTTCTTT. This sequence encodes CASSLLLEAFF.

The V and J genes are TRBV12-3 or TRBV12-4 and TRBJ2-7; possibly TRBD1 for D (5 bases). The CDR3 is 13 residues long. V lost 5 bases and J lost 2, with 10 bases in between. The CDR3 nucleotides are TGTGCCAGCAGTCCAAGACAGACCTACGAGCAGTACTTC. It yields the protein CASSPRQTYEQYF.

This chain connects TRBV6-4 to TRBJ2-1; weak D call: TRBD2 (6 bases). The CDR3 loop spans 15 amino acids. The germline CDR1 and CDR2 sequences are MRHNA and SNTAGT. Trimming removed 8 bases at V and 7 bases at J, with 21 bases between. For the CDR3, the DNA is TGTGCCAGCTTAGCACGGGACTCAGCGAGGAATGAGCAGTTCTTC. It encodes CASLARDSARNEQFF.

Of note for this clone: Compared with germline, one end of the junction differs, possibly owing to a read error. The rearrangement links TRBV7-2 to TRBJ2-7; D is unresolved. The CDR3 loop spans 15 amino acids. Germline assignment: CDR1 SGHTA and CDR2 FQGNSA. The DNA of the CDR3 is TGTGCCAGCAGCTTAGTGGCCACCTCCTCCCACGAGCAGTACTTC. Protein: CASSLVATSSHEQYF.

The rearrangement uses TRBV11-2 and TRBJ2-3, with TRBD1 identical over 7 bases. Germline V gene data show CDR1 as SGHAT and CDR2 as FQNNGV. This CDR3 region has 16 residues. Trimming at V came to 5 bases and at J to 2 bases, leaving 10 bases not matched to a gene. Written as DNA, the CDR3 is TGTGCCAGCAGCCCCACGGGACAGAATATCACAGATACGCAGTATTTT. Protein sequence: CASSPTGQNITDTQYF.

The J gene is TRBJ2-5, the V gene TRBV7-2; TRBD1 matches at 9 bases. This CDR3 is built from 16 residues. CDR1 is SGHTA and CDR2 is FQGNSA in the germline V gene. V was clipped by 5 bases and J by 10 bases; unmatched bases: 17. CDR3 sequence reads: CASSTATGGGLAGQYF. CDR3 sequence (DNA): TGTGCCAGCAGCACCGCTACAGGGGGCGGATTGGCGGGCCAGTACTTC.

The rearrangement links TRBV29-1 to TRBJ1-1, with TRBD1 as a possible D gene (6 bases). The CDR3 has 12 residues. Germline V lookup: CDR1 SQVTM, CDR2 ANQGSEA. The ends were cut back, 2 bases at V and 8 bases at J, with 12 bases in the middle. CDR3 sequence: CSVETGGKEAFF. CDR3 DNA: TGCAGCGTTGAAACGGGGGGCAAGGAAGCTTTCTTT.

The V and J genes are TRBV10-3 and TRBJ2-5; TRBD2 is a possible D gene (6 bases). V lost 3 bases, J lost 5 bases, and 16 bases lay in between. This CDR3 has 15 residues. Germline assignment: CDR1 ENHRY and CDR2 SYGVKD. The CDR3 DNA sequence: TGTGCCATCAGTGACTCCGGGACTCTAGCTGAGACCCAGTACTTC. Translated, it gives CAISDSGTLAETQYF.

This clone was detected a few times. The rearrangement links TRBV4-2 to TRBJ1-6; 10 nucleotides align to TRBD1. This CDR3 has 14 residues. Germline CDR1 is LGHNA and CDR2 is YNFKEQ. The V and J ends lost 5 bases and 7 bases, in that order; junction bases with no gene match: 2. CDR3 nucleotides: TGTGCCAGCAGCGAGGGACAGGGGAATTCACCCCTCCACTTT. Encoded protein: CASSEGQGNSPLHF.

The chain joins TRBV7-3 to TRBJ2-7, with TRBD1 identical over 10 bases. This CDR3 is 14 amino acids long. V trimming: 2 bases; J trimming: 3 bases; junction bases outside the gene matches: 1. CDR1 SGHTA and CDR2 FQGTGA come from the germline V gene. The CDR3 DNA sequence: TGTGCCAGCAGCTTAGGACAGGGGGACTACGAGCAGTACTTC. Encoded protein: CASSLGQGDYEQYF.

This clone was counted once. In nucleotides, the CDR3 is TGCAGCGTTGAATACAGGGAAGGAGAGACCCAGTACTTC. It encodes CSVEYREGETQYF. The V gene is TRBV29-1, the J gene TRBJ2-5; D possibly corresponds to TRBD1 (6 bases). There are 13 residues in the CDR3. Germline V CDR1 and CDR2: SQVTM, ANQGSEA. V gave up 2 bases and J gave up 4 bases, with 11 bases separating them.

This clone was recorded only once. At one boundary the junction diverges from the germline segment, which might be a read error. This sequence joins TRBV28 and TRBJ1-2; 7 bases are a match to TRBD1. The CDR3 is made up of 13 amino acids. Germline CDR1 reads MDHEN; CDR2 reads SYDVKM. CDR3 in amino acids: CASSSVTGYDYTF. For the CDR3, the DNA is TGTGCCAGCAGTTCTGTGACAGGGTATGACTACACCTTC.